This T cell receptor (beta chain) emerged from a study of T cell repertoires in ileal Crohn's disease. Study context: Patients had a median approximately 7.8-year disease duration, and about 36% were active smokers. General study findings and limits: Compared with non-smokers, active smokers at surgery showed more clonal expansions.

TCRdb keeps only in-frame clones here, not all; method: immunoSEQ multiplex PCR. This table has some 3,500 clones, approximately 93% appearing once. Germline V gives CDR1 SEHNR, CDR2 FQNEAQ (reference sequence). CDR3 length: 15 amino acids. The ends were cut back, 1 base at V and 0 bases at J, with 10 bases in the middle. As for this clone: Antigen specificity is unknown.

Time point here: inflamed ileum from the surgical specimen. The sequence came from an adult with Crohn's disease. The source material was ileal tissue. The chain is built from TRBV7-9 and TRBJ2-7; D gene unclear. DNA for the CDR3: TGTGCCAGCAGCTTAGAGGGCATCCTCTCCTACGAGCAGTACTTC. Protein: CASSLEGILSYEQYF.